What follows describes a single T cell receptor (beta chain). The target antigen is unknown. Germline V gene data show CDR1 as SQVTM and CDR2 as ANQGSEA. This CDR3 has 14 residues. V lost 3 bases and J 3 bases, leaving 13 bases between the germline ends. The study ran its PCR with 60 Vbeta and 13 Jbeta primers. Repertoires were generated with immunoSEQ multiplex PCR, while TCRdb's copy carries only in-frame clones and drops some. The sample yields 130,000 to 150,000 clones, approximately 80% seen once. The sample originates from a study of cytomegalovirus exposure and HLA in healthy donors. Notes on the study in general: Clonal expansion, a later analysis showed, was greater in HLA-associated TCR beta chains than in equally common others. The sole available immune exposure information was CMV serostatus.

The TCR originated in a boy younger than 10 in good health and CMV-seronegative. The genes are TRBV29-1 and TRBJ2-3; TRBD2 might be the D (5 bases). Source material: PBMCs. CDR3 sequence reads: CSVEPGVITDTQYF. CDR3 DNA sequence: TGCAGCGTTGAGCCCGGGGTAATAACAGATACGCAGTATTTT.